Below, 3 T cell receptor beta chains from the same sample are listed, as sequenced in a study of a mutant IDH1 vaccine in newly diagnosed glioma. Time point described: week 23, last vaccination. Each dose delivered 300 ug of mutant IDH1 20-mer peptide subcutaneously with imiquimod. Clones were read by immunoSEQ multiplex PCR, and TCRdb kept only the in-frame ones, dropping some. Of about 40,000 clones detected, around four fifths appear once; the ten largest clones hold 5.3%. Antigens for these TCRs are unknown. The specimen was PBMCs, collected from a glioma patient whose treatment included an IDH1 peptide vaccine. The receptors come from a man aged 50-59 years with glioma.

The chain carries TRBV2 and TRBJ1-1, with D unresolved. The germline gives CDR1 SNHLY, CDR2 FYNNEI. The CDR3 is 13 amino acids. V was trimmed by 0 bases and J by 6 bases, leaving 8 bases between them. The CDR3 coding sequence is TGTGCCAGCAGTGAAGCGCTGGCGGCTGAAGCTTTCTTT. Protein sequence: CASSEALAAEAFF.

This chain joins TRBV19 and TRBJ2-2, with D hard to call. The V gene lost 10 bases and the J gene lost 2 bases, with 14 bases spanning the gap. The CDR3 covers 14 residues. CDR1 is LNHDA, CDR2 SQIVND, per germline (reference sequence). CDR3: CATDRAPNTGELFF. CDR3 sequence (DNA): TGTGCCACCGACCGGGCCCCCAACACCGGGGAGCTGTTTTTT.

The chain has TRBV4-1 and TRBJ2-7, with TRBD1 matching over 10 bases. The CDR3 runs 14 residues. The junction had 4 bases not matched to a gene; V was cut back by 5 bases and J by 3 bases. Germline V lookup: CDR1 MGHRA, CDR2 YSYEKL. The DNA for the CDR3 is TGCGCCAGCAGCTACGGGACAGGGGACTACGAGCAGTACTTC. Protein: CASSYGTGDYEQYF.